Shown below are 10 T cell receptor beta chains from a single sample sequenced in a study of T-cell memory formation after mild COVID-19. TCRdb passed the 5' RACE reads through MiXCR, listing each CDR3 protein once. The sample has about 200,000 distinct CDR3 sequences, 9.5% to 10% seen once. What was sequenced was PBMCs or a T cell subset sorted from them (not recorded which). These receptors all stem from a young man who had mild COVID-19 (a few samples of this study predate the infection). Cell type and time point are not known.

V and J are TRBV29-1 and TRBJ1-5; D remains unclear. The germline V gene encodes CDR1 SQVTM and CDR2 ANQGSEA. The CDR3 contains 12 residues. Trimming stripped 6 bases from V and 12 bases from J, with 18 bases between. The chain's CDR3 is CSVDTDGPRQHF. CDR3 nucleotide sequence: TGCAGCGTCGATACGGACGGGCCCCGCCAGCATTTT.

The chain recombines TRBV7-8 with TRBJ1-2, with D unresolved. V lost 4 bases, J lost 2 bases, and 14 bases lay in between. The CDR3 sequence is 15 residues long. Germline V CDR1 and CDR2: SGHVS, FQNEAQ. CDR3: CASSSGRAGNYGYTF. CDR3 in DNA: TGTGCCAGCAGCTCCGGGCGGGCAGGAAACTATGGCTACACCTTC.

The rearrangement links TRBV7-2 to TRBJ2-2; the D is unclear. Germline V lookup: CDR1 SGHTA, CDR2 FQGNSA. The CDR3 extends over 15 amino acids. V lost 4 bases to trimming and J lost 5 bases, with 14 bases between them. This CDR3 is CASSSARYATGELFF. The DNA of the CDR3 is TGTGCCAGCAGCTCCGCACGATATGCGACCGGGGAGCTGTTTTTT.

The chain combines TRBV6-6 with TRBJ1-1; D gene unclear. In germline, CDR1 is MNHNY, CDR2 SVGAGI (reference sequence). The length of the CDR3 is 13 residues. V was shortened by 11 bases and J by 1 base, with 14 bases between the two germline ends. The CDR3 nucleotides read TGTGCCGGCCAGCTAGAATGGAACACTGAAGCTTTCTTT. Its translation is CAGQLEWNTEAFF.

V gene TRBV12-3 or TRBV12-4 combines with J gene TRBJ2-3; 7 bases line up with TRBD2. The CDR3 sequence is 15 residues long. With V trimmed by 4 bases and J by 2 bases, 6 bases remained unmatched. The CDR3 region has the DNA TGTGCCAGCAGTTCAGCGGGAACCGTCACAGATACGCAGTATTTT. It codes for CASSSAGTVTDTQYF.

This clonotype was recorded at least ten times. The V gene is TRBV20-1, the J gene TRBJ2-7, with 10 bases matching TRBD1. Germline CDR1 is DFQATT and CDR2 is SNEGSKA (reference sequence). The length of the CDR3 is 15 residues. V was pared by 3 bases and J by 5 bases, with 10 bases of the junction left unmatched. CDR3 amino acids: CSASEPGTGAHEQYF. In DNA, the CDR3 is TGCAGTGCTAGCGAACCCGGGACAGGGGCACACGAGCAGTACTTC.

The chain combines TRBV5-6 with TRBJ2-7; D unclear. V was cut by 0 bases and J by 3 bases, with 4 bases left in between. CDR1 and CDR2 (germline): SGHDT, YYEEEE. CDR3 length equals 12 residues. The CDR3 region has the DNA TGTGCCAGCAGCTTGGCAGACTACGAGCAGTACGTC. This translates into CASSLADYEQYV.

The V and J genes are TRBV7-2 and TRBJ2-3; TRBD2 agrees at 9 bases. The CDR3 is 16 residues long. Germline V lookup: CDR1 SGHTA, CDR2 FQGNSA. V trimming: 1 base; J trimming: 5 bases; junction bases outside the gene matches: 7. The CDR3 DNA follows: TGTGCCAGCAGCTTAGAGGTGCGGGGGGGCCAAGATACGCAGTATTTT. Translating it yields CASSLEVRGGQDTQYF.

This clonotype was seen repeatedly, ten times or more. The CDR3 DNA reads TGCGCCAGCAGCCAAGACCCCGGGGGGGCGTGGGATACGCAGTATTTT. Translating gives CASSQDPGGAWDTQYF. V is TRBV4-1 and J is TRBJ2-3; 8 bases match TRBD2. The CDR3 is made up of 16 amino acids. The junction had 8 bases not matched to a gene; V was cut back by 0 bases and J by 6 bases. CDR1 and CDR2 (germline): MGHRA, YSYEKL.

This clonotype was seen only a few times. The rearrangement links TRBV21-1 to TRBJ1-3. TRBV21-1 is described as a pseudogene. CDR3 length equals 18 residues. As DNA, the CDR3 is TGTGCCAGCGCCTTCCTAAGGGAATCGGGTCCCTCTGGAAACACCATATATTTT. It specifies CASAFLRESGPSGNTIYF.